The 15 T cell receptor beta chains below come from one sample, sequenced in a study of blood T cell repertoires in COVID-19. Using immunoSEQ multiplex PCR, the repertoire was profiled, and TCRdb retains in-frame clones only, with some absent. The profile shows roughly 310,000 clones, roughly 88% of them singletons. Sequencing was carried out using peripheral blood. The receptors shown here come from a woman in her 30s with COVID-19, enrolled during active disease.

This chain uses TRBV18 with TRBJ2-7, with 8 bases fitting TRBD1. This CDR3 has 15 residues. The germline gives CDR1 KGHSH, CDR2 LQKENI. J lost 0 bases, V lost 3 bases, and 4 bases had no gene match. DNA for the CDR3: TGTGCCAGCTCACCGCCGACAGGGGACTCCTACGAGCAGTACTTC. Encoded protein: CASSPPTGDSYEQYF.

The chain uses TRBV30 and TRBJ1-4; D gene uncertain. Trimming took off 2 bases at V and 8 bases at J, with 18 bases between the two ends. The CDR3 consists of 15 residues. Per germline, CDR1 GTSNPN and CDR2 SVGIG (reference sequence). The CDR3 coding sequence is TGTGCCTGGAGTCGAAGGGCCGGGGATCGCGAAAAACTGTTTTTT. Its protein is CAWSRRAGDREKLFF.

Written as DNA, the CDR3 is TGTGCCAGCAGCTTTCGGACTAGTACGAGGGAGCAGTACTTC. Amino acid sequence: CASSFRTSTREQYF. This chain links TRBV7-2 with TRBJ2-7, with 7 bases fitting TRBD2. The CDR3 sequence is 14 residues long. V shed 3 bases, J shed 7 bases, and the junction held 9 bases outside the gene matches. CDR1 is SGHTA, CDR2 FQGNSA, per germline.

V and J are TRBV5-4 and TRBJ1-2; D call uncertain. Trimming left V 4 bases short and J 0 bases short, with 13 bases between. The CDR3 has 15 amino acids. Per germline, CDR1 SGHNT and CDR2 YYREEE (reference sequence). The CDR3 loop is CASSPREKANYGYTF. The CDR3 DNA reads TGTGCCAGCAGCCCCCGGGAGAAAGCTAACTATGGCTACACCTTC.

The chain combines TRBV19 with TRBJ1-5; TRBD1 aligns across 12 bases. Germline V gene lookup returns CDR1 LNHDA and CDR2 SQIVND (reference sequence). V gave up 4 bases and J gave up 0 bases; unmatched junction bases: 7. There are 18 residues in the CDR3. The CDR3 protein is CASSTGTGGFYSNQPQHF. The CDR3 DNA sequence: TGTGCCAGTAGTACCGGGACAGGGGGCTTTTATAGCAATCAGCCCCAGCATTTT.

The chain employs TRBV12-3 or TRBV12-4 and TRBJ1-1; the D is unclear. Trimming removed 5 bases at V and 3 bases at J, with 10 bases between. This CDR3 region has 13 residues. The CDR3 reads CASSPGLYTEAFF. In DNA form, the CDR3 reads TGTGCCAGCAGTCCGGGGTTATACACTGAAGCTTTCTTT.

The chain uses TRBV6-5 and TRBJ1-5; D call uncertain. Germline CDR1 and CDR2: MNHEY and SVGAGI. CDR3 length: 15 amino acids. V was shortened by 6 bases and J by 0 bases, with 12 bases between the two germline ends. The CDR3 region has the DNA TGTGCCAGCAGGGAGTCTTTCGGTAGCAATCAGCCCCAGCATTTT. It yields the protein CASRESFGSNQPQHF.

V is TRBV4-2 and J is TRBJ2-7; D perhaps matches TRBD2 (5 bases). The V and J ends lost 0 bases and 5 bases respectively, with 17 bases between them. The CDR3 totals 16 residues. The germline V gene has CDR1 LGHNA and CDR2 YNFKEQ. The CDR3 is CASSQDSSSGRNEQYF. As DNA, the CDR3 is TGTGCCAGCAGCCAAGATAGTTCGAGCGGTAGGAACGAGCAGTACTTC.

The CDR3 region is CSASGKSEAFF. The CDR3 DNA reads TGCAGTGCTTCGGGGAAGAGTGAAGCTTTCTTT. This rearrangement joins TRBV20-1 to TRBJ1-1; D remains unclear. The V gene's germline CDR1 is DFQATT and CDR2 SNEGSKA (reference sequence). This CDR3 spans 11 amino acids. Trimming cost V 5 bases and J 7 bases, with 11 bases left between them.

The genes are TRBV24-1 and TRBJ1-6; TRBD1 matches 10 bases. The germline CDR1 and CDR2 sequences are KGHDR and SFDVKD. This CDR3 has 20 amino acids. V lost 4 bases, J lost 0 bases, and 11 bases stayed unmatched. The CDR3 here is CATSDRTGGNRSSYNSPLHF. The CDR3 nucleotides are TGTGCCACCAGTGACAGGACAGGGGGTAATAGAAGCTCCTATAATTCACCCCTCCACTTT.

The rearrangement joins TRBV7-8 to TRBJ2-7; 13 bases agree with TRBD2. CDR3 length equals 15 residues. CDR1 and CDR2 from the germline V gene are SGHVS and FQNEAQ. Trimming took 5 bases from V and 6 from J; bases not matched to a gene: 7. The CDR3 DNA reads as TGTGCCAGCAGCCGCCGGACTAGCGGGAGTTCCGAGCAGTACTTC. Residues: CASSRRTSGSSEQYF.

About this clone: Other DNA sequences within the sample encode an identical CDR3. The chain is built from TRBV7-9 and TRBJ1-1, with unresolved D. CDR3 size: 13 residues. Per germline, CDR1 SEHNR and CDR2 FQNEAQ (reference sequence). Trimming pared 4 bases from V and 0 bases from J, leaving 6 bases between. The CDR3 loop reads CASSSSLNTEAFF. The CDR3 nucleotides are TGTGCCAGCAGCTCATCCCTGAACACTGAAGCTTTCTTT. Full variable domain (missing parts from reference TRBV7-9 and TRBJ1-1): DTGVSQNPRHKITKRGQNVTFRCDPISEHNRLYWYRQTLGQGPEFLTYFQNEAQLEKSRLLSDRFSAERPKGSFSTLEIQRTEQGDSAMYLCASSSSLNTEAFFGQGTRLTVV.

The CDR3 sequence is CASSVDGVGTGELFF. CDR3 DNA sequence: TGTGCCAGCAGCGTAGACGGAGTTGGCACCGGGGAGCTGTTTTTT. V usage is TRBV9 and J usage is TRBJ2-2; D ambiguous. The CDR3 is 15 residues long. Deletions cut 0 bases from V and 4 bases from J, with 10 bases between. Germline V gene sequence: CDR1 SGDLS, CDR2 YYNGEE. Combining the CDR3 with reference TRBV9 and TRBJ2-2 gives the whole variable domain DSGVTQTPKHLITATGQRVTLRCSPRSGDLSVYWYQQSLDQGLQFLIQYYNGEERAKGNILERFSAQQFPDLHSELNLSSLELGDSALYFCASSVDGVGTGELFFGEGSRLTVL.

The chain has TRBV7-9 and TRBJ2-1; TRBD2 agrees at 7 bases. With 2 bases clipped from V and 10 bases from J, the junction kept 8 bases outside the gene matches. This CDR3 has 14 residues. The germline gives CDR1 SEHNR, CDR2 FQNEAQ (reference sequence). This CDR3 is CASSLRRGIGEQFF. Written as DNA, the CDR3 is TGTGCCAGCAGCTTAAGGCGGGGGATAGGGGAGCAGTTCTTC.

The V call is TRBV6-6, the J call TRBJ1-1, with unresolved D. V was clipped by 2 bases and J by 4 bases, with 11 bases between them. CDR3 length: 14 amino acids. The germline CDR1 and CDR2 sequences are MNHNY and SVGAGI (reference sequence). CDR3 loop: CASSYEGRSTEAFF. The CDR3 region has the DNA TGTGCCAGCAGTTACGAGGGAAGAAGCACTGAAGCTTTCTTT.